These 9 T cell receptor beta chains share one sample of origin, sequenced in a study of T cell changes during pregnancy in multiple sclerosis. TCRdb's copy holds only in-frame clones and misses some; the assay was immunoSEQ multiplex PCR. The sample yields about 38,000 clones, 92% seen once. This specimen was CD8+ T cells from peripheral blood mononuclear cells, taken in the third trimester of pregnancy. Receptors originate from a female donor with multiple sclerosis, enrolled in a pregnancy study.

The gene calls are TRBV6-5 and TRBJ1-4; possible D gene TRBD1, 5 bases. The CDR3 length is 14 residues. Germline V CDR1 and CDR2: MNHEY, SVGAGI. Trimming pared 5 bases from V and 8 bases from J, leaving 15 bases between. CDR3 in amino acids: CASSHQGVSEKLFF. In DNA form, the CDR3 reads TGTGCCAGCAGTCACCAGGGTGTCTCCGAAAAACTGTTTTTT.

CDR3 in DNA: TGTGCCAGCAGTTTATTTAGCGGGAAAGGCACCGGGGAGCTGTTTTTT. Translating gives CASSLFSGKGTGELFF. The V call is TRBV28, the J call TRBJ2-2, with 8 bases that match TRBD2. This CDR3 is built from 16 residues. J gave up 4 bases and V 1 base, and 5 bases lay outside the gene matches. Germline V gene lookup returns CDR1 MDHEN and CDR2 SYDVKM.

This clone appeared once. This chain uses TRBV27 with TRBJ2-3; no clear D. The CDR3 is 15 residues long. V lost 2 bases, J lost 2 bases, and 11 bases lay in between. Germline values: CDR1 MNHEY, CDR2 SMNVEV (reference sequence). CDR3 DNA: TGTGCCAGCAGTTTAGAGGCTTTTCTCACAGATACGCAGTATTTT. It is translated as CASSLEAFLTDTQYF.

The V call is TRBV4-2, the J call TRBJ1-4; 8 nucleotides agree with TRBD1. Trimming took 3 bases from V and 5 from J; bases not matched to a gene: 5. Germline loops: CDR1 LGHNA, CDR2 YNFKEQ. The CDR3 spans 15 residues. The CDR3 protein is CASSQEGQENEKLFF. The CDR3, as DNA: TGTGCCAGCAGCCAGGAGGGACAGGAGAATGAAAAACTGTTTTTT.

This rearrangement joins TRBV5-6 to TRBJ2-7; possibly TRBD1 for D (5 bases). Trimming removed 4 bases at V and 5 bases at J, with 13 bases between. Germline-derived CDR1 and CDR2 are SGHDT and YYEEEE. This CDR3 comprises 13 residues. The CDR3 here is CASSGGRVHEQYF. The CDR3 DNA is TGTGCCAGCAGCGGCGGCAGGGTCCACGAGCAGTACTTC.

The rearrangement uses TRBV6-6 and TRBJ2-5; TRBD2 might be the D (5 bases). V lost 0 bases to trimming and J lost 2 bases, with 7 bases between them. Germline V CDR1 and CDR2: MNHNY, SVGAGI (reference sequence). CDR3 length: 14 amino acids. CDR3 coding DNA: TGTGCCAGCAGTTACTCGGGCGGGCAAGAGACCCAGTACTTC. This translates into CASSYSGGQETQYF.

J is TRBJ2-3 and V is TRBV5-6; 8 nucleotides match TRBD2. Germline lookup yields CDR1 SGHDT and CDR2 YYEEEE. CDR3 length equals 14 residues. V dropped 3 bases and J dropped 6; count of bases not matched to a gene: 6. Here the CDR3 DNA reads TGTGCCAGCAGCTCCTCTCCGGGGGGGGATACGCAGTATTTT. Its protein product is CASSSSPGGDTQYF.

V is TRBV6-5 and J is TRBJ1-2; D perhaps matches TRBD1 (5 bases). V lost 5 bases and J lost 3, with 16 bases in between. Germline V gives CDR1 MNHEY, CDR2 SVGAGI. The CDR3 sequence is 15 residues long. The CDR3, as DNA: TGTGCCAGCAGTACCCCTCAGGGCGGCTACTATGGCTACACCTTC. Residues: CASSTPQGGYYGYTF.

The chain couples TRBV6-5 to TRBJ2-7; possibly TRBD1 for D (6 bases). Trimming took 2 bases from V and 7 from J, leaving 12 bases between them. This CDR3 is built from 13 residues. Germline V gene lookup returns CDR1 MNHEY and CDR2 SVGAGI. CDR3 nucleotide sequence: TGTGCCAGCAGTTACAAGGGGGTGGGGGAGCAGTACTTC. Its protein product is CASSYKGVGEQYF.